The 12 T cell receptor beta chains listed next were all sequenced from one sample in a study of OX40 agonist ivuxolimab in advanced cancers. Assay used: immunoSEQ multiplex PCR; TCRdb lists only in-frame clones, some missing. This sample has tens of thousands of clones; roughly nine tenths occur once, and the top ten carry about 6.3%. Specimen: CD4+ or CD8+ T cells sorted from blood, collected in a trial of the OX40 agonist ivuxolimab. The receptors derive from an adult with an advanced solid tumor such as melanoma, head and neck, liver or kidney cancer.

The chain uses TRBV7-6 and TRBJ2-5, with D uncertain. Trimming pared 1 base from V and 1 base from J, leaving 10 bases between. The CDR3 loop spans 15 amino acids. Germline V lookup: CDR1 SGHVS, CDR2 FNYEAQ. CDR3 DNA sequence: TGTGCCAGCAGCTTAGAAGTAAACGGCCAAGAGACCCAGTACTTC. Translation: CASSLEVNGQETQYF.

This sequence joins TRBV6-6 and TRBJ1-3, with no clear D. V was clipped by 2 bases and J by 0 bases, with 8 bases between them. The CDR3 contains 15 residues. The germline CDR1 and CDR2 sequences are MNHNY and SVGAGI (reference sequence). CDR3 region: CASSYSGSSGNTIYF. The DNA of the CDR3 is TGTGCCAGCAGTTACAGCGGCTCCTCTGGAAACACCATATATTTT.

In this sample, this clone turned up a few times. CDR3 coding DNA: TGTGCCAGCAGTTTACGCGGGAATCAGCCCCAGCATTTT. This encodes CASSLRGNQPQHF. The chain employs TRBV27 and TRBJ1-5; no firm D call. This CDR3 is 13 amino acids long. The V gene's germline CDR1 is MNHEY and CDR2 SMNVEV (reference sequence). V was trimmed by 2 bases and J by 4 bases, leaving 6 bases between them.

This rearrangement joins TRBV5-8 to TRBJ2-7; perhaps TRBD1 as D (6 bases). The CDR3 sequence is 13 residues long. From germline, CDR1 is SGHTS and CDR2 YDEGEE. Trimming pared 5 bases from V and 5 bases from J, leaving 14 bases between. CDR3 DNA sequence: TGTGCCAGCAGGAACAGGGAAGCGGACGAGCAGTACTTC. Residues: CASRNREADEQYF.

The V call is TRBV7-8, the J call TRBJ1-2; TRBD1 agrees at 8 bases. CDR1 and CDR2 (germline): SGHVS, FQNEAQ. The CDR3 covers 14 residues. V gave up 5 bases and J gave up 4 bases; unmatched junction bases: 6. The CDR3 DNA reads TGTGCCAGCAGCCCGGGACAGGCTCTCTATGGCTACACCTTC. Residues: CASSPGQALYGYTF. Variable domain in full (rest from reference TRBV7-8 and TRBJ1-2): GAGVSQSPRYKVAKRGQDVALRCDPISGHVSLFWYQQALGQGPEFLTYFQNEAQLDKSGLPSDRFFAERPEGSVSTLKIQRTQQEDSAVYLCASSPGQALYGYTFGSGTRLTVV.

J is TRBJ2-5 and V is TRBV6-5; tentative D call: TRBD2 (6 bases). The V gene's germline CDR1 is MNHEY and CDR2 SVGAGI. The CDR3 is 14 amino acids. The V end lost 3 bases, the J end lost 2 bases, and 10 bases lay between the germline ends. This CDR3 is CASSYYGGQETQYF. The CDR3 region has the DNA TGTGCCAGCAGTTATTATGGGGGGCAAGAGACCCAGTACTTC.

In DNA form, the CDR3 reads TGTGCCAGCAGCTTAGGTGTAGGGTCGAACACTGAAGCTTTCTTT. As protein: CASSLGVGSNTEAFF. The chain joins TRBV7-8 to TRBJ1-1; D gene uncertain. V shed 1 base and J shed 1 base, with 10 bases lying between them. CDR1 SGHVS and CDR2 FQNEAQ come from the germline V gene. The CDR3 is 15 amino acids. Together with reference TRBV7-8 and TRBJ1-1, the CDR3 gives the full variable domain: GAGVSQSPRYKVAKRGQDVALRCDPISGHVSLFWYQQALGQGPEFLTYFQNEAQLDKSGLPSDRFFAERPEGSVSTLKIQRTQQEDSAVYLCASSLGVGSNTEAFFGQGTRLTVV.

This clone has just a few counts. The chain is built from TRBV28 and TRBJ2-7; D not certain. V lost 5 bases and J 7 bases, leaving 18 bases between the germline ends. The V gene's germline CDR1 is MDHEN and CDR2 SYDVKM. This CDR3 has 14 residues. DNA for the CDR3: TGTGCCAGCAGTCCAGTTAACCGTCCTAGAGAGCAGTACTTC. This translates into CASSPVNRPREQYF.

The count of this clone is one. CDR3 residues: CASSVESGGMYEQYF. The CDR3 nucleotides are TGTGCCAGCAGCGTAGAGTCAGGGGGCATGTACGAGCAGTACTTC. J is TRBJ2-7 and V is TRBV9; 8 bases fit TRBD1. The CDR3 contains 15 residues. The V segment lost 0 bases and the J segment 4 bases; nucleotides outside the gene matches: 6. Per the germline V gene, CDR1 is SGDLS and CDR2 is YYNGEE.

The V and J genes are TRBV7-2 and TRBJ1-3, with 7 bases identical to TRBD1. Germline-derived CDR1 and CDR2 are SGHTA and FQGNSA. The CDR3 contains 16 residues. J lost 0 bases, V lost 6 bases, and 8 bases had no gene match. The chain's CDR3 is CASREDRRSSGNTIYF. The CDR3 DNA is TGTGCCAGCAGAGAGGACAGGCGGAGCTCTGGAAACACCATATATTTT.

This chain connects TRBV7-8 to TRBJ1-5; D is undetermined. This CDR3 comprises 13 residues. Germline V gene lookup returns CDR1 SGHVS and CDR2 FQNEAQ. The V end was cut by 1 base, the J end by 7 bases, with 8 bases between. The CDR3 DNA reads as TGTGCCAGCAGCTTAGGAACGGACCAGCCCCAGCATTTT. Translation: CASSLGTDQPQHF. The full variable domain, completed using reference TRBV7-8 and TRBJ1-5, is GAGVSQSPRYKVAKRGQDVALRCDPISGHVSLFWYQQALGQGPEFLTYFQNEAQLDKSGLPSDRFFAERPEGSVSTLKIQRTQQEDSAVYLCASSLGTDQPQHFGDGTRLSIL.

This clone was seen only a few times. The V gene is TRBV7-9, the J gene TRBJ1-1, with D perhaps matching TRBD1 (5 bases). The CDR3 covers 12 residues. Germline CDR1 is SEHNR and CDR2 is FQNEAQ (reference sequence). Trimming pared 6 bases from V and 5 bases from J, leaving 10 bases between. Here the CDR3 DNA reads TGTGCCAGCAGACCTCAGGGAACTGAAGCTTTCTTT. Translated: CASRPQGTEAFF. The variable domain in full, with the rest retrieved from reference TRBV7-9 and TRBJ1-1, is DTGVSQNPRHKITKRGQNVTFRCDPISEHNRLYWYRQTLGQGPEFLTYFQNEAQLEKSRLLSDRFSAERPKGSFSTLEIQRTEQGDSAMYLCASRPQGTEAFFGQGTRLTVV.